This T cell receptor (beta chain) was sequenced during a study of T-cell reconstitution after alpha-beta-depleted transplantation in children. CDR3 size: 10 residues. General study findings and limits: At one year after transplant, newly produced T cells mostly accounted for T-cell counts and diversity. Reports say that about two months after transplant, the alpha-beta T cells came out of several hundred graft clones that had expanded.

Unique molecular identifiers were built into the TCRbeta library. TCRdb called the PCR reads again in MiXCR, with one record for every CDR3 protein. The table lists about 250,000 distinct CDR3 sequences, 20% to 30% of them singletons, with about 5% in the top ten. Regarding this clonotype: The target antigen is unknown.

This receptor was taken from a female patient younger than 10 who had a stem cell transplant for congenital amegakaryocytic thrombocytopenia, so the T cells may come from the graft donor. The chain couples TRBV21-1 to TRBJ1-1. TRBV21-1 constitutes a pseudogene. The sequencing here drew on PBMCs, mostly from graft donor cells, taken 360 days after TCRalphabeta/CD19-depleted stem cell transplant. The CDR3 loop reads CASSKGGAFF. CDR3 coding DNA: TGTGCCAGCAGCAAGGGAGGGGCTTTCTTT.